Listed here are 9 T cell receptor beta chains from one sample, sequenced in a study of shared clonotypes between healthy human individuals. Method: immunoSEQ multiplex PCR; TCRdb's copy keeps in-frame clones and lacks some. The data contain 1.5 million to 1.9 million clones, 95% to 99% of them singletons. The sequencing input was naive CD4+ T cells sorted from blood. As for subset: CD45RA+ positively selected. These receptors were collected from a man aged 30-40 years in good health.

The CDR3 DNA follows: TGCGCCAGCAGCCAAGTATTTCCAAGCTCCTACAATGAGCAGTTCTTC. Translation: CASSQVFPSSYNEQFF. The V and J genes are TRBV4-1 and TRBJ2-1; D ambiguous. The CDR3 has 16 amino acids. V dropped 1 base and J dropped 0 bases, with 10 bases sitting between them. Germline CDR1 MGHRA, CDR2 YSYEKL.

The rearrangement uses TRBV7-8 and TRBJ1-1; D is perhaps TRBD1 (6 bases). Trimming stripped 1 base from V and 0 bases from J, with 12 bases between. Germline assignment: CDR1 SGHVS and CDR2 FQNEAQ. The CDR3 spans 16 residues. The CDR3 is CASSLVGGRVNTEAFF. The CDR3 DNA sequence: TGTGCCAGCAGCTTAGTCGGGGGGCGGGTGAACACTGAAGCTTTCTTT.

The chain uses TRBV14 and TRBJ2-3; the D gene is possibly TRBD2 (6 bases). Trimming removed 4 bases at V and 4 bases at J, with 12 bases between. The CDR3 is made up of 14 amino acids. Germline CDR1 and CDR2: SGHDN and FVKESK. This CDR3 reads CASSPLGLPDTQYF. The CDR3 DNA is TGTGCCAGCAGCCCCTTGGGACTCCCAGATACGCAGTATTTT.

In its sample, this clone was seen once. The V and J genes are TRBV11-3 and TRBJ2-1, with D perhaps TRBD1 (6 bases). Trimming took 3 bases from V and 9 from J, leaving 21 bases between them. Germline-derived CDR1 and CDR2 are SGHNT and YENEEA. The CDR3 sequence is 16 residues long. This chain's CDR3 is CASSFSGTQEYGEQFF. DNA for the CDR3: TGTGCCAGCAGCTTCTCCGGGACACAGGAGTACGGTGAGCAGTTCTTC.

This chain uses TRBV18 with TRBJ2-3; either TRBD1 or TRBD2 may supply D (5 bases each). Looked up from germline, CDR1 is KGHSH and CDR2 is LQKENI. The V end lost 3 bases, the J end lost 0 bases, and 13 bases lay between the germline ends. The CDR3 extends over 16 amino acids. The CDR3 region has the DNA TGTGCCAGCTCACCGGTCACAGGCGGGAGCACAGATACGCAGTATTTT. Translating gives CASSPVTGGSTDTQYF.

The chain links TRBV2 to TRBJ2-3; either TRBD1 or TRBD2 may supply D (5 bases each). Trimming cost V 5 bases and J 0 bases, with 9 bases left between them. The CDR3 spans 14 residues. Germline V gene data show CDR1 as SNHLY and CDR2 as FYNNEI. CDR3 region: CASSSRGSTDTQYF. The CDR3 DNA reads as TGTGCCAGCAGTTCCCGGGGCAGCACAGATACGCAGTATTTT.

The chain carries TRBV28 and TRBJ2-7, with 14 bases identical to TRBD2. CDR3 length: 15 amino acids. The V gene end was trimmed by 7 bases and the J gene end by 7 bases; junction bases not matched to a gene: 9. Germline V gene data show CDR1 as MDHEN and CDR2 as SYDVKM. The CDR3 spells CASKDSGTSGSEQYF. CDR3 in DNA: TGTGCCAGCAAAGATTCCGGGACTAGCGGGAGTGAGCAGTACTTC.

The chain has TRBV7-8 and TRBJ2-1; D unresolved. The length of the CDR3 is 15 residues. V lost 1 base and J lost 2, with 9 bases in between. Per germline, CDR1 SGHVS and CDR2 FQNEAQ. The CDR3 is CASSLGARPYNEQFF. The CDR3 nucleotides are TGTGCCAGCAGCTTAGGAGCTAGGCCCTACAATGAGCAGTTCTTC.

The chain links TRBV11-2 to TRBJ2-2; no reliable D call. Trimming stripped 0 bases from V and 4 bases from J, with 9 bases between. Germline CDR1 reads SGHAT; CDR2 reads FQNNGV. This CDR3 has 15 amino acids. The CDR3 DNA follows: TGTGCCAGCAGCTTAGACTGGCGAGGCACCGGGGAGCTGTTTTTT. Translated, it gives CASSLDWRGTGELFF.